This T cell receptor (beta chain) was documented in a study of blood T cell repertoires in COVID-19 (dated by TCRdb to 2018 to 2020). In terms of the full investigation: Samples from collaborators originated in the United States, Italy and Spain and spanned both the acute and convalescent phases of COVID-19. The prospective study material was composed of cDNA or gDNA derived from T cells, B-cell-depleted T cells, or PBMCs. Deeply sampled blood TCRbeta repertoires from subjects exposed to, actively infected with, or recovered from COVID-19 were included in the dataset. A freely available public database, intended as a resource for researchers studying the immune response to SARS-CoV-2, is where the repertoires were released. HLA class I and class II types, where available, came from metadata supplied by the sample provider rather than from assay-based typing. The samples were drawn from two sources: the first 160 participants of the ongoing ImmuneRACE study, and 950 to 1,500 subjects contributed by 6 global collaborators. The sample metadata nearly always contained a de-identified subject ID, COVID-19 status, age in years and sex. The full study reports these points: Clinical and demographic metadata were provided uncurated, with the amount varying by source and participant.

The germline V gene (reference sequence) yields LNHDA for CDR1 and SQIVND for CDR2. From the cysteine through the phenylalanine, the CDR3 covers 14 amino acids. Left in the record is the CDR3 DNA by itself, 42 bases read in frame from the first base. A distance of 10 bases separates the germline ends of V and J, which lose 1 base and 6 bases respectively. Of note for this clone: Its antigen is unknown. No base qualities exist here, and no much larger clone lies one base off it. Other nucleotide sequences in the sample specify the same CDR3.

Collaborating institutions collected whole blood in K2EDTA tubes following their own protocols. Collaborator samples were shipped for TCRbeta analysis as frozen whole blood, isolated PBMCs, or DNA extracted from either sample type. TCRbeta CDR3 regions were amplified from genomic DNA by means of the immunoSEQ Assay, a bias-controlled multiplex PCR. The paper's processing steps were these. The number of nucleated cells in each sample was estimated from the amplification of reference gene primers within the assay. To quantify the absolute abundance of each unique TCRbeta CDR3 rearrangement, sequence reads were collapsed and filtered. Productive Simpson clonality was computed per sample as the square root of Simpson's diversity index over productive rearrangements. TCRdb's version of the immuneACCESS table is confined to in-frame rearrangements and falls short of the full clone set. An unresolved V gene accounts for under half of the shortfall where checked; the remainder is of unknown origin. D and trimming were read from the DNA, whereas the V and J calls and clone size are those reported in that table. The sample table records 35,000 to 40,000 clones; roughly nine tenths of these occur just once. The top ten clonotypes cover roughly 12% of the sample.

The sequenced sample was peripheral blood. This TCR was sampled from a man aged 70-80 years with acute or convalescent COVID-19. The rearrangement joined TRBV19 to TRBJ2-4; TRBD1 is perhaps the D gene, given 6 matching bases. The CDR3 here reads CASSIGGGANIQYF. Read as DNA, the sequence is TGTGCCAGTAGTATAGGTGGGGGCGCAAACATTCAGTACTTC.